This TCR beta chain was identified in a study of CD8 T cells in ankylosing spondylitis. At least ten counts were recorded for this clonotype. The antigen remains unidentified. The CDR3 has 13 amino acids. The germline V and J ends were trimmed by 0 bases and 8 bases, with 8 bases remaining between them. CDR1 and CDR2 (germline): LGHNA, YNFKEQ. Study-wide results and limits: The study identified a TCR beta motif of eight highly homologous variants that appeared characteristic of ankylosing spondylitis blood. Within matched ankylosing spondylitis synovial fluid, disease-linked clones were reportedly significantly enriched.

Quantitative 5'-RACE was performed with molecular barcodes, and it yielded the TCR beta libraries. One entry per CDR3 protein results from TCRdb running MiXCR on the 5' RACE reads. The sample holds roughly 100,000 distinct CDR3 sequences, about 8% seen once. The rearrangement uses TRBV4-2 and TRBJ2-1; D is unresolved. The sequencing sample was made of blood, either unsorted or a sorted T cell fraction (not recorded which). The sequence was obtained from a male donor with ankylosing spondylitis or in good health (not recorded which). This chain's CDR3 is CASSQDPSYEQFF. The CDR3 region has the DNA TGTGCCAGCAGCCAAGATCCCAGCTATGAGCAGTTCTTC.